This T cell receptor beta chain is from a study of blood T cell repertoires in COVID-19. Study-level background: Collection of acute and convalescent COVID-19 samples took place in the United States, Italy and Spain. T cells, B-cell-depleted T cells, or PBMCs provided the cDNA or gDNA that served as material.

Germline V gene lookup returns CDR1 MDHEN and CDR2 SYDVKM. The V end lost 2 bases, the J end lost 4 bases, and 11 bases lay between the germline ends. The CDR3 length is 14 residues. This clone was picked up a small number of times. Original data processing: Counts of nucleated cells, estimated from reference gene primer amplification, were obtained. The assay was immunoSEQ multiplex PCR, and TCRdb's table has in-frame clones only and misses some. D and trimming were read from the DNA, whereas the V and J calls and clone size are those reported in that table. Among around 70,000 clones listed, roughly four fifths were seen once.

V usage is TRBV28 and J usage is TRBJ1-2, with D perhaps TRBD1 (6 bases). The clonotype originates from a man older than 75 with acute or convalescent COVID-19. Specimen: peripheral blood. CDR3 sequence reads: CASSLGQPPYGYTF. As DNA, the CDR3 is TGTGCCAGCAGTTTAGGACAGCCACCCTATGGCTACACCTTC.